The 7 T cell receptor beta chains below all came from one sample that was sequenced in a study of T cells after yellow fever vaccination. Using its own MiXCR run on the 5' RACE reads, TCRdb lists one record per CDR3 protein. The sample consists of 300,000 to 400,000 distinct CDR3 sequences, roughly 8.6% of them appearing once. The specimen was PBMCs, collected roughly 45 days after the first yellow fever vaccination. Every receptor here comes from a man aged 18 to 35 who received the YFV17D yellow fever vaccine.

The table lists this clonotype with a count of one. The chain recombines TRBV10-3 with TRBJ2-7; TRBD1 matches at 10 bases. V shed 11 bases and J 4 bases; nucleotides not matched to a gene: 11. The CDR3 consists of 14 residues. Germline V lookup: CDR1 ENHRY, CDR2 SYGVKD. CDR3 amino acids: CAVQDRGKTYEQYF. The CDR3 coding sequence is TGTGCCGTCCAGGACAGGGGGAAAACGTACGAGCAGTACTTC.

CDR3 region: CASRTGPLTGELFF. The CDR3 coding sequence is TGCGCCAGCAGAACGGGACCGCTCACCGGGGAGCTGTTTTTT. This chain links TRBV5-1 with TRBJ2-2, with D perhaps given as TRBD1 or TRBD2 (5 bases each). The germline gives CDR1 SGHRS, CDR2 YFSETQ. V lost 5 bases, J lost 4 bases, and 12 bases lay in between. The CDR3 runs 14 residues.

The rearrangement joins TRBV25-1 to TRBJ1-2, with D perhaps TRBD1 (5 bases). In germline, CDR1 is MGHDK, CDR2 SYGVNS. CDR3 length: 12 residues. The V end lost 4 bases, the J end lost 14 bases, and 17 bases lay between the germline ends. CDR3 in amino acids: CASSGSRGTKTF. As DNA, the CDR3 is TGTGCCAGCAGTGGATCACGCGGGACGAAAACCTTC.

This clonotype was detected a few times. The chain couples TRBV29-1 to TRBJ2-5; D assignment may be TRBD1 or TRBD2 (5 bases each). V was trimmed by 3 bases and J by 5 bases, leaving 13 bases between them. Germline CDR1 is SQVTM and CDR2 is ANQGSEA. CDR3 length: 13 residues. CDR3 in amino acids: CSVEAQEGETQYF. CDR3 bases: TGCAGCGTTGAGGCCCAAGAGGGGGAGACCCAGTACTTC.

The sample holds a few counts of this clonotype. The chain has TRBV7-2 and TRBJ2-1; the D is unclear. Trimming shortened V by 5 bases and J by 10 bases, and 12 bases separated the two germline ends. The germline V gene has CDR1 SGHTA and CDR2 FQGNSA. The CDR3 runs 12 residues. CDR3 sequence reads: CASSPRVTEQFF. The CDR3 DNA reads as TGTGCCAGCAGCCCCCGGGTTACCGAGCAGTTCTTC.

The V gene is TRBV12-3 or TRBV12-4, the J gene TRBJ1-1; perhaps TRBD1 as D (6 bases). The V and J ends lost 6 bases and 4 bases respectively, with 15 bases between them. CDR3 length equals 14 residues. The CDR3 nucleotides read TGTGCCAGCAGCCTACAGGGTCAAGGCACTGAAGCTTTCTTT. It is translated as CASSLQGQGTEAFF.

This clonotype was seen a few times. The J gene is TRBJ2-7, the V gene TRBV7-2; 7 positions match TRBD1. This CDR3 region has 14 residues. Looked up from germline, CDR1 is SGHTA and CDR2 is FQGNSA. Trimming took 5 bases from V and 1 from J; bases not matched to a gene: 5. CDR3 in amino acids: CASSRDSQSYEQYV. The CDR3 coding sequence is TGTGCCAGCAGCCGGGACAGCCAATCCTACGAGCAGTACGTC.